The next 24 T cell receptor beta chains were all read from a single sample in a study of brain metastases from non-small cell lung cancer. The repertoire was sequenced with immunoSEQ multiplex PCR; TCRdb's copy has only in-frame clones and lacks some. This table has about 5,000 clones, about 88% appearing once. Sequencing was carried out using tissue from a brain metastasis. Receptors were obtained from a donor aged 40 or over with non-small cell lung cancer.

Comments on this clone: The junction shows a germline mismatch at one end, possibly a read error. This chain links TRBV4-3 with TRBJ1-3; no firm D call. The CDR3 contains 15 residues. Germline V gene data show CDR1 as LGHNA and CDR2 as YSLEER. In nucleotides, the CDR3 is TGCGCCAGCAGCCAAGGGGCCGGCCCCTTAAACATCATATATTTT. It specifies CASSQGAGPLNIIYF.

The V gene is TRBV28, the J gene TRBJ2-3; D gene unclear. The CDR3 contains 14 residues. The germline CDR1 and CDR2 sequences are MDHEN and SYDVKM. Trimming removed 3 bases from V and 6 bases from J, with 13 bases in between. The CDR3 loop reads CASSFEELRDTQYF. The CDR3 nucleotides read TGTGCCAGCAGTTTCGAGGAGCTCCGGGATACGCAGTATTTT.

The chain has TRBV7-8 and TRBJ2-3; no clear D. The CDR3 runs 13 residues. Germline-derived CDR1 and CDR2 are SGHVS and FQNEAQ. V was pared by 5 bases and J by 2 bases, with 8 bases between. The CDR3 nucleotides are TGTGCCAGCAGCCCGGAGCTCACAGATACGCAGTATTTT. Translated, it gives CASSPELTDTQYF.

This chain's CDR3 is CASSPHTGATEAFF. CDR3 DNA: TGTGCCAGCAGCCCGCACACAGGGGCCACTGAAGCTTTCTTT. V and J are TRBV11-2 and TRBJ1-1; 7 bases are a match to TRBD1. The CDR3 spans 14 residues. Germline CDR1 is SGHAT and CDR2 is FQNNGV. After removal of 5 bases from V and 4 bases from J, the junction contained 7 bases not matched to a gene.

This chain links TRBV28 with TRBJ2-3; 13 bases are a match to TRBD2. This CDR3 is 16 amino acids long. The junction had 8 bases not matched to a gene; V was cut back by 7 bases and J by 4 bases. Germline V gene sequence: CDR1 MDHEN, CDR2 SYDVKM. The CDR3 region is CASTQTGLAGADTQYF. CDR3 coding DNA: TGTGCCAGCACTCAAACCGGACTAGCGGGAGCAGATACGCAGTATTTT.

This rearrangement joins TRBV28 to TRBJ2-1; TRBD1 matches at 7 bases. Losses at the gene ends were 7 bases for V and 0 bases for J; bases not matched to a gene: 3. The germline gives CDR1 MDHEN, CDR2 SYDVKM. The CDR3 contains 14 residues. The CDR3 region is CASKGTDSYNEQFF. As DNA, the CDR3 is TGTGCCAGCAAGGGGACAGACTCCTACAATGAGCAGTTCTTC.

The V call is TRBV4-2, the J call TRBJ2-3; 12 nucleotides agree with TRBD2. J was trimmed by 6 bases and V by 1 base; bases with no gene match: 5. Germline V lookup: CDR1 LGHNA, CDR2 YNFKEQ. The CDR3 spans 16 residues. The CDR3 coding sequence is TGTGCCAGCAGCCAAGCCGGACTAGCGGGAAGTGATACGCAGTATTTT. Its translation is CASSQAGLAGSDTQYF.

This rearrangement joins TRBV7-8 to TRBJ1-1, with a tentative D call TRBD1 (5 bases). CDR1 is SGHVS and CDR2 is FQNEAQ in the germline V gene. The V end lost 3 bases, the J end lost 3 bases, and 11 bases lay between the germline ends. This CDR3 is 14 amino acids long. CDR3 bases: TGTGCCAGCAGCTTTCGTCCGGGGGACACTGAAGCTTTCTTT. Translated: CASSFRPGDTEAFF.

V gene TRBV13 combines with J gene TRBJ2-1; D may be TRBD2 (6 bases). V lost 0 bases, J lost 7 bases, and 16 bases lay in between. The CDR3 consists of 16 residues. CDR1 is PRHDT, CDR2 FYEKMQ, per germline (reference sequence). CDR3 amino acids: CASSLGRRLVGNEQFF. In nucleotides, the CDR3 is TGTGCCAGCAGCTTAGGTCGGAGACTAGTAGGAAATGAGCAGTTCTTC. Full variable domain (rest looked up from reference TRBV13 and TRBJ2-1): AAGVIQSPRHLIKEKRETATLKCYPIPRHDTVYWYQQGPGQDPQFLISFYEKMQSDKGSIPDRFSAQQFSDYHSELNMSSLELGDSALYFCASSLGRRLVGNEQFFGPGTRLTVL.

J is TRBJ1-2 and V is TRBV4-3; possible D gene TRBD1, 5 bases. Germline V gene data show CDR1 as LGHNA and CDR2 as YSLEER. Trimming took off 4 bases at V and 2 bases at J, with 8 bases between the two ends. CDR3 length: 13 residues. This CDR3 reads CASSRGGNYGYTF. For the CDR3, the DNA is TGCGCCAGCAGCCGGGGGGGGAACTATGGCTACACCTTC.

This rearrangement joins TRBV18 to TRBJ2-4; a weak D match, TRBD1 (5 bases). Trimming stripped 3 bases from V and 9 bases from J, with 12 bases between. Per the germline V gene, CDR1 is KGHSH and CDR2 is LQKENI. The CDR3 extends over 13 amino acids. CDR3 residues: CASSPGRGTIQYF. The CDR3 bases are TGTGCCAGCTCACCGGGAAGGGGAACCATTCAGTACTTC. Based on the CDR3 plus reference TRBV18 and TRBJ2-4, the full variable domain is NAGVMQNPRHLVRRRGQEARLRCSPMKGHSHVYWYRQLPEEGLKFMVYLQKENIIDESGMPKERFSAEFPKEGPSILRIQQVVRGDSAAYFCASSPGRGTIQYFGAGTRLSVL.

The J gene is TRBJ2-3, the V gene TRBV11-3, with a weak D call TRBD1 (5 bases). CDR1 and CDR2 (germline): SGHNT, YENEEA. The V and J ends lost 4 bases and 0 bases respectively, with 20 bases between them. This CDR3 is built from 18 residues. CDR3 region: CASSSPPRQWSSTDTQYF. The CDR3 DNA sequence: TGTGCCAGCAGCTCCCCCCCGAGACAGTGGTCTAGCACAGATACGCAGTATTTT.

This sequence joins TRBV6-5 and TRBJ2-3, with D maybe TRBD2 (5 bases). The CDR3 is made up of 14 amino acids. Germline V gene lookup returns CDR1 MNHEY and CDR2 SVGAGI. V was trimmed by 6 bases and J by 2 bases, leaving 12 bases between them. DNA for the CDR3: TGTGCCAGCAGCGACGGGGAACCCACAGATACGCAGTATTTT. Its protein product is CASSDGEPTDTQYF.

This chain uses TRBV7-9 with TRBJ2-7; the D gene is possibly TRBD2 (6 bases). Germline loops: CDR1 SEHNR, CDR2 FQNEAQ (reference sequence). V lost 0 bases to trimming and J lost 2 bases, with 8 bases between them. The CDR3 totals 14 residues. DNA of the CDR3: TGTGCCAGCAGCTTAGCGGGGACTCCCTACGAGCAGTACTTC. Translating gives CASSLAGTPYEQYF.

The J gene is TRBJ2-3, the V gene TRBV6-5; 13 positions match TRBD2. J gave up 4 bases and V 5 bases, and 3 bases lay outside the gene matches. CDR3 length: 15 residues. Germline values: CDR1 MNHEY, CDR2 SVGAGI. The CDR3 sequence is CASSPGLAGSDTQYF. The CDR3 nucleotides read TGTGCCAGCAGTCCGGGACTAGCGGGATCAGATACGCAGTATTTT.

The chain links TRBV7-2 to TRBJ1-2; 7 positions agree with TRBD1. This CDR3 has 13 residues. The germline V gene has CDR1 SGHTA and CDR2 FQGNSA. The V and J ends lost 3 bases and 4 bases, in that order; junction bases with no gene match: 2. DNA of the CDR3: TGTGCCAGCAGCTTTGACAGGGTCTATGGCTACACCTTC. It translates to CASSFDRVYGYTF.

This rearrangement joins TRBV28 to TRBJ2-3; D not resolved. CDR1 MDHEN and CDR2 SYDVKM come from the germline V gene. V was cut by 3 bases and J by 1 base, with 11 bases left in between. The CDR3 has 15 amino acids. This CDR3 reads CASSFLRIRTDTQYF. The CDR3 DNA follows: TGTGCCAGCAGTTTTCTCCGGATCCGCACAGATACGCAGTATTTT.

The sample holds a few counts of this clone. The J gene is TRBJ2-1, the V gene TRBV6-4; TRBD2 matches at 7 bases. J was trimmed by 6 bases and V by 0 bases; bases with no gene match: 5. Germline lookup yields CDR1 MRHNA and CDR2 SNTAGT. This CDR3 comprises 15 residues. Here the CDR3 DNA reads TGTGCCAGCAGTGACTCCCGGCGGGAGACCAATGAGCAGTTCTTC. Translating gives CASSDSRRETNEQFF.

J is TRBJ2-2 and V is TRBV24-1; D is perhaps TRBD1 (5 bases). The V gene lost 2 bases and the J gene lost 7 bases, with 7 bases spanning the gap. This CDR3 contains 13 residues. Germline lookup yields CDR1 KGHDR and CDR2 SFDVKD. The CDR3 sequence is CATSDWGLGELFF. The CDR3 DNA follows: TGTGCCACCAGTGATTGGGGCCTCGGGGAGCTGTTTTTT.

This chain connects TRBV30 to TRBJ2-5, with TRBD2 identical over 11 bases. The CDR3 runs to 15 residues. The V gene's germline CDR1 is GTSNPN and CDR2 SVGIG (reference sequence). After removal of 3 bases from V and 5 bases from J, the junction contained 8 bases not matched to a gene. Here the CDR3 reads CAWSYSGGAGETQYF. The CDR3 DNA follows: TGTGCCTGGAGCTATAGCGGGGGGGCTGGGGAGACCCAGTACTTC.

The gene calls are TRBV12-5 and TRBJ2-3; D ambiguous. Trimming shortened V by 3 bases and J by 5 bases, and 9 bases separated the two germline ends. The CDR3 length is 13 residues. Germline V gene lookup returns CDR1 LGHNT and CDR2 FRNRAP. The CDR3 DNA follows: TGTGCTAGTGGTTTCACCCCCGGAGATACGCAGTATTTT. This translates into CASGFTPGDTQYF.

The chain is built from TRBV11-3 and TRBJ2-7; 8 bases map to TRBD1. V gave up 6 bases and J gave up 3 bases; unmatched junction bases: 7. The CDR3 loop spans 14 amino acids. The V gene's germline CDR1 is SGHNT and CDR2 YENEEA. Here the CDR3 DNA reads TGTGCCAGCAGACGTTCGGACAGGGTCTACGAGCAGTACTTC. This sequence encodes CASRRSDRVYEQYF.

V gene TRBV7-2 combines with J gene TRBJ2-2, with D unclear. V gave up 5 bases and J gave up 4 bases, with 2 bases separating them. This CDR3 is built from 11 residues. Germline V lookup: CDR1 SGHTA, CDR2 FQGNSA. The CDR3 DNA sequence: TGTGCCAGCAGCCGCACCGGGGAGCTGTTTTTT. It translates to CASSRTGELFF. Complete variable domain (other parts from reference TRBV7-2 and TRBJ2-2): GAGVSQSPSNKVTEKGKDVELRCDPISGHTALYWYRQSLGQGLEFLIYFQGNSAPDKSGLPSDRFSAERTGGSVSTLTIQRTQQEDSAVYLCASSRTGELFFGEGSRLTVL.

V is TRBV5-1 and J is TRBJ1-1; no clear D gene. Germline V gene lookup returns CDR1 SGHRS and CDR2 YFSETQ. The CDR3 runs to 13 residues. Trimming took 1 base from V and 4 from J, leaving 8 bases between them. CDR3 sequence (DNA): TGCGCCAGCAGCTTGCTGGGAGGCACTGAAGCTTTCTTT. Amino acid sequence: CASSLLGGTEAFF. Full variable domain (rest looked up from reference TRBV5-1 and TRBJ1-1): KAGVTQTPRYLIKTRGQQVTLSCSPISGHRSVSWYQQTPGQGLQFLFEYFSETQRNKGNFPGRFSGRQFSNSRSEMNVSTLELGDSALYLCASSLLGGTEAFFGQGTRLTVV.